This paragraph covers one T cell receptor beta chain sequence. Its antigen has not been determined. Base qualities were left out, and no much larger clone turns up one base away. TCR beta CDR3 regions were sequenced from DNA using the immunoSEQ Assay. On the authors' methods: To compute T cell density, TCR beta template counts were normalized to usable DNA, which was estimated by amplifying housekeeping genes. Richness was estimated with the preseqR package, extrapolating to 400,000 templates for PBMC samples and 120,000 templates for tissue samples. Clonality was calculated as one minus Pielou's evenness. Differential abundance testing on productive amino-acid clonotypes, with a minimum total count of 5 and an alpha of 0.1, was used to identify tissue-enriched TCRs. The Jaccard Index and the Morisita Overlap Index were used to quantify repertoire overlap between compartments. TCR beta CDR3s were clustered by GLIPH together with public tetramer-defined viral CDR3s, and at least three viral sequences plus V-gene enrichment were required for viral motifs. Here the immuneACCESS table is served through TCRdb, limited to in-frame sequences with V and J called. Missing clones are a known gap in these copies; in checked studies unresolved V genes cover under half, and the rest lacks a known reason. That table gives V, J and clone size, and the DNA gave D and trimming. For this sample there are 3,500 to 4,500 clones; 20% to 25% appear just once. The ten largest make up roughly 5.6% of the sample.

This specimen belongs to a study of T cells in localized non-small cell lung cancer (dated by TCRdb to 2018 to 2020). In the study overall: The study examined T cell repertoires in 236 patients with early-stage NSCLC and compared tumors with uninvolved tumor-adjacent lungs. All 250 or so NSCLC patients in the cohort were treatment-naive and had localized lung tumors that were resected. NSCLC patients had a mean age of approximately 66 years, and approximately 140 were male and over 85 female. Here is what the overall study found, with its caveats: A median of about 53 of the top 100 tumor clones were detected in paired uninvolved adjacent lung, and 25 to 35 of these tumor clones were also found among the top 100 clones of the paired uninvolved adjacent lung. Longer overall survival was associated with higher T cell density in blood, whereas shorter survival was associated with higher clonality in adjacent lung. Since the design was exploratory, TCR variables were selected using unadjusted p-values with no false-discovery rate correction. Because multi-region sequencing of the tumors was not done, intratumor heterogeneity could not be ruled out. Uninvolved tumor-adjacent lung showed the highest T cell clonality, higher than tumor, which suggests more focused antigenic responses in the adjacent lung.

At diagnosis, peripheral blood, uninvolved tumor-adjacent lung and tumor were collected and stored as a combination of fresh-frozen and FFPE material. The CDR3 has 15 amino acids, counting the end cysteine and phenylalanine. Only the CDR3 region is kept as DNA, spanning 45 bases read in frame from base 1. V loses 0 bases of germline sequence and J loses 0 bases, and the interval between the two ends is 10 bases. The germline V gene supplies CDR1 SQVTM and CDR2 ANQGSEA. The rearranged chain carries TRBV29-1 and TRBJ2-3, with a tentative D gene TRBD2 over 6 matching bases. This clonotype originated in an older female donor with stage I lung adenocarcinoma. This specimen consisted of lung tumor tissue, obtained before any cancer treatment. The sequence in DNA is TGCAGCGTTGAAGAACGGAGGGATAGCACAGATACGCAGTATTTT. Its coded protein is CSVEERRDSTDTQYF.